This T cell receptor (beta chain) was obtained from a study of blood T cell repertoires in COVID-19. Study processing details: Scientists estimated how many nucleated cells there were by amplifying reference gene primers. Data came from immunoSEQ multiplex PCR; TCRdb stores just in-frame clones and leaves some out. D and trimming come from the DNA, and the V and J calls and clone size come from that table. The sample has around 300,000 clones, less than 85% seen once. In germline, CDR1 is SGHVS, CDR2 FQNEAQ. The CDR3 has 16 amino acids. The V end lost 3 bases, the J end lost 4 bases, and 18 bases lay between the germline ends. Clinical histories supplied by participants themselves formed the basis of cohort assignment.

The origin of this receptor is a woman aged 45-65 years who had recovered from COVID-19. This rearrangement joins TRBV7-8 to TRBJ1-1, with D uncertain. Sequenced: PBMCs or T cells enriched from blood (not recorded which). CDR3 sequence: CASSFSRLGGFTEAFF. As DNA, the CDR3 is TGTGCCAGCAGCTTCTCACGTCTAGGAGGTTTCACTGAAGCTTTCTTT.